The following is a TCR beta chain sequence with its context. The antigen remains unidentified. The CDR3 is 15 residues long. Germline V CDR1 and CDR2: MGHRA, YSYEKL. Trimming removed 1 base from V and 3 bases from J; junction bases left unmatched: 2. The entry originates in a study of regulatory T cells in long-lasting Graves disease. The authors made the TCR library using RNA they extracted from PBMCs. The study's findings and limits: Among samples with persistent disease, TRBV28, TRBJ1-2 and TRBJ2-5 were favored.

TCRdb redid the calling of the reads with MiXCR, one entry per CDR3 protein. The table includes 500 to 750 distinct CDR3 sequences, around 67% detected once. The TCR originated in a female donor with Graves disease. The sequencing used peripheral blood mononuclear cells (PBMCs), collected with antithyroid drug treatment, in newly diagnosed or persistent Graves disease (not recorded which). This rearrangement joins TRBV4-1 to TRBJ2-7; 11 bases are a match to TRBD1. CDR3 nucleotides: TGCGCCAGCAGCCAAGTCGGGACAGGGGGCTACGAGCAGTACTTC. Encoded protein: CASSQVGTGGYEQYF.